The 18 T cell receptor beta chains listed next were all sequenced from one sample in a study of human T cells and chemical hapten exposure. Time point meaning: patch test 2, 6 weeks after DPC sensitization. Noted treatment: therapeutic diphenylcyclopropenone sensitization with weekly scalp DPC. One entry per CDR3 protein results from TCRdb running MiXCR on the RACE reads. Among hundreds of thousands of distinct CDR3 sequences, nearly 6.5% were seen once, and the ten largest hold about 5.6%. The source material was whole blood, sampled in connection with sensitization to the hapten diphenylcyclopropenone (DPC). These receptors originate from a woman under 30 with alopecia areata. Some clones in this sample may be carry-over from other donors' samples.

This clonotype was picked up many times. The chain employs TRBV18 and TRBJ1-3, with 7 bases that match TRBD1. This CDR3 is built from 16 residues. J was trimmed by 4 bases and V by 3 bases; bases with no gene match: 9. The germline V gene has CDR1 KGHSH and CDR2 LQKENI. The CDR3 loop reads CASSPSGGGDGNTIYF. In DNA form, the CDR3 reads TGTGCCAGCTCACCTTCCGGAGGGGGCGACGGAAACACCATATATTTT.

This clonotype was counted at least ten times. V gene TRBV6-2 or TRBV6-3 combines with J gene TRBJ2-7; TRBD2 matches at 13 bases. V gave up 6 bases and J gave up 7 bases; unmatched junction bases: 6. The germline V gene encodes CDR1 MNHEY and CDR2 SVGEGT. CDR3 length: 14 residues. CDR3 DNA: TGTGCCAGCAGAACTAGCGGGGGGGCCCGGGAGCAGTACTTC. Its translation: CASRTSGGAREQYF.

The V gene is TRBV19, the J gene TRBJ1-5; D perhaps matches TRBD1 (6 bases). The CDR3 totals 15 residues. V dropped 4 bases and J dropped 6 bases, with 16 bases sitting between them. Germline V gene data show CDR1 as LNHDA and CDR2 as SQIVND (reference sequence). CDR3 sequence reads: CASSTGARGPQPQHF. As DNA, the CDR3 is TGTGCCAGTAGTACGGGGGCAAGAGGACCTCAGCCCCAGCATTTT.

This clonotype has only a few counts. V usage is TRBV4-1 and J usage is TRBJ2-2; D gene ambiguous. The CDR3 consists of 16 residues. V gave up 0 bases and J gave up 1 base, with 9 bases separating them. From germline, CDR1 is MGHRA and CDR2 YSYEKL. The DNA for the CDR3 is TGCGCCAGCAGCCAAGATAGGCGCGGGAACACCGGGGAGCTGTTTTTT. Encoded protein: CASSQDRRGNTGELFF.

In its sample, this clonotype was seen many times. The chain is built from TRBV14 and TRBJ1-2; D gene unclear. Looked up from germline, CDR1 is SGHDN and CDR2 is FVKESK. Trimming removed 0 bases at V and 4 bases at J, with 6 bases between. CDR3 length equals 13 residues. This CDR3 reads CASSQDGSYGYTF. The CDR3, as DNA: TGTGCCAGCAGCCAAGACGGGTCCTATGGCTACACCTTC.

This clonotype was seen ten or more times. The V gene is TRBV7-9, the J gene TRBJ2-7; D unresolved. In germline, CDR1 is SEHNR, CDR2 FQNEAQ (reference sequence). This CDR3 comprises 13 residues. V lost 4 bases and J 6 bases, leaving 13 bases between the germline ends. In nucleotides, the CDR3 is TGTGCCAGCAGCTCCCTCGGGTCGGGCGAGCAGTACTTC. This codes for CASSSLGSGEQYF.

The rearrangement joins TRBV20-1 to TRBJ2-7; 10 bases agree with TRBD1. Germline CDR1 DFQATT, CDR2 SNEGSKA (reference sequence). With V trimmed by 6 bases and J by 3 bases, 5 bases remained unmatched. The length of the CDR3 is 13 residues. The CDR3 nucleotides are TGCAGTGCCGGGACAGGGGTAAACTACGAGCAGTACTTC. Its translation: CSAGTGVNYEQYF.

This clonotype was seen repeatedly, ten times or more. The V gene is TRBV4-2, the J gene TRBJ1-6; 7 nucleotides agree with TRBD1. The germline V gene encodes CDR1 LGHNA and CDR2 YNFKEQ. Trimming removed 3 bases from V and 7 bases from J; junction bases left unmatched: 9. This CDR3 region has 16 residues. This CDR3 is CASSHEYRGGNSPLHF. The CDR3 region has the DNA TGTGCCAGCAGCCATGAGTACAGGGGAGGCAATTCACCCCTCCACTTT.

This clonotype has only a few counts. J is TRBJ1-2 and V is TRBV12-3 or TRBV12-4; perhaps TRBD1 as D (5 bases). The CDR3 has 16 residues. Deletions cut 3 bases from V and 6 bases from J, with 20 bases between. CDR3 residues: CASSLTFEGLGDGYTF. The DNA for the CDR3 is TGTGCCAGCAGTTTGACGTTTGAGGGATTAGGGGATGGCTACACCTTC.

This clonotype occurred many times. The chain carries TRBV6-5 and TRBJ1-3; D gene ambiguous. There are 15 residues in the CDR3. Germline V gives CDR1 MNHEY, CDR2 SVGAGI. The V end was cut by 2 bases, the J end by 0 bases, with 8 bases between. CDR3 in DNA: TGTGCCAGCAGTTACGGCAGGATCTCTGGAAACACCATATATTTT. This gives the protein CASSYGRISGNTIYF.

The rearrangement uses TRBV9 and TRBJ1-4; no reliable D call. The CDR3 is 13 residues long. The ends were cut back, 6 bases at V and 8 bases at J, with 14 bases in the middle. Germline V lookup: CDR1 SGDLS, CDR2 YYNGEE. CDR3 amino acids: CASTGSASEKLFF. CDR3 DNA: TGTGCCAGCACGGGGTCGGCCTCAGAAAAACTGTTTTTT.

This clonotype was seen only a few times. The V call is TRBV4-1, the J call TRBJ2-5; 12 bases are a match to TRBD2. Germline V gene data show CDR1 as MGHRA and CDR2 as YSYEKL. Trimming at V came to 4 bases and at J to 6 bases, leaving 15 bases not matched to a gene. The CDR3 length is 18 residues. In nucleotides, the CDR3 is TGCGCCAGCAGCCCGTCACTAGCGGGGGGCGGCTCAACGAAGACCCAGTACTTC. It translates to CASSPSLAGGGSTKTQYF.

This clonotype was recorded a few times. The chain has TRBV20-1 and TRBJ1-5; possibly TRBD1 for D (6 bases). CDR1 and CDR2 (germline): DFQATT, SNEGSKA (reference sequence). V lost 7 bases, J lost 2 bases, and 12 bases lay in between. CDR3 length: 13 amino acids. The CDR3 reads CSVSRGGNQPQHF. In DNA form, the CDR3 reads TGCAGTGTCTCCAGGGGTGGCAATCAGCCCCAGCATTTT.

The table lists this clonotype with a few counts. CDR3 coding DNA: TGTGCCAGCAGTTACTCGATTACCCTAGCGGGAAATGAGCAGTTCTTC. Translating it yields CASSYSITLAGNEQFF. The V gene is TRBV6-2 or TRBV6-3, the J gene TRBJ2-1; 9 bases fit TRBD2. Losses at the gene ends were 0 bases for V and 7 bases for J; bases not matched to a gene: 7. This CDR3 is built from 16 residues. Germline CDR1 and CDR2: MNHEY and SVGEGT.

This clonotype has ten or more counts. The CDR3 region is CASKLWTENTEAFF. CDR3 in DNA: TGCGCCAGTAAACTCTGGACTGAGAACACTGAAGCTTTCTTT. The chain links TRBV5-1 to TRBJ1-1; D uncertain. The V gene lost 8 bases and the J gene lost 1 base, with 15 bases spanning the gap. The CDR3 length is 14 residues. Per germline, CDR1 SGHRS and CDR2 YFSETQ.

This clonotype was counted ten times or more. CDR3 sequence: CASRPRGPNYGYTF. CDR3 bases: TGTGCCAGCAGGCCCAGGGGTCCCAACTATGGCTACACCTTC. This chain uses TRBV3-1 with TRBJ1-2; tentatively, D is TRBD1 (6 bases). This CDR3 has 14 amino acids. From germline, CDR1 is LGHDT and CDR2 YNNKEL (reference sequence). The V and J ends lost 6 bases and 2 bases respectively, with 13 bases between them.

DNA of the CDR3: TGTGCCAGCAGCTTAAGCCTCACTGGGGCCAACGTCCTGACTTTC. This gives the protein CASSLSLTGANVLTF. The rearrangement uses TRBV7-3 and TRBJ2-6; D unclear. CDR3 length equals 15 residues. Germline V gene data show CDR1 as SGHTA and CDR2 as FQGTGA. Trimming cost V 1 base and J 2 bases, with 6 bases left between them.

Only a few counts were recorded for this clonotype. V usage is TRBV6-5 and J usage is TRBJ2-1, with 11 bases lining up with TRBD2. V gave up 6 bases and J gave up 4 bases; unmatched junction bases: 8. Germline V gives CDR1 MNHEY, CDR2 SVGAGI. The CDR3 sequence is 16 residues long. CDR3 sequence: CASRTAGTSGYNEQFF. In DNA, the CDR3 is TGTGCCAGCAGGACGGCCGGGACTAGCGGTTACAATGAGCAGTTCTTC.